Included here is one T cell receptor beta chain sequence, with context. Its antigen remains unknown. The authors ran a second PCR of about 7 to 11 cycles using a sample-barcoded 5' primer and a J-beta primer mix. Every cDNA molecule bore a tag from a template-switch adaptor containing 12 random nucleotides. Via MiXCR, TCRdb re-called the 5' RACE reads, giving one row per CDR3 protein. The sample has more than 900,000 distinct CDR3 sequences, under 30% seen once. This entry comes from a study of blood T cells in healthy people across ages. The study, taken as a whole, reports: Leaving the PBMCs unsorted stopped any conclusive comparison of naive versus antigen-experienced cells. Higher diversity, along with more naive CD4+ cells, distinguished long-lived donors from aged donors.

V dropped 5 bases and J dropped 2; count of bases not matched to a gene: 5. CDR3 length: 16 residues. Germline CDR1 SEHNR, CDR2 FQNEAQ (reference sequence). This same sample was also part of a study on T cells of mothers and their children. Per that paper: Related mother-child pairs showed slightly, non-significantly higher overlap than unrelated pairs.

The TCR comes from a girl aged 2-10 years in good health. This sequence joins TRBV7-9 and TRBJ2-5, with 13 bases matching TRBD2. The sample comprised blood. CDR3 sequence reads: CASSRGLAGVQETQYF. The CDR3, as DNA: TGTGCCAGCAGCCGCGGACTAGCGGGAGTACAAGAGACCCAGTACTTC.